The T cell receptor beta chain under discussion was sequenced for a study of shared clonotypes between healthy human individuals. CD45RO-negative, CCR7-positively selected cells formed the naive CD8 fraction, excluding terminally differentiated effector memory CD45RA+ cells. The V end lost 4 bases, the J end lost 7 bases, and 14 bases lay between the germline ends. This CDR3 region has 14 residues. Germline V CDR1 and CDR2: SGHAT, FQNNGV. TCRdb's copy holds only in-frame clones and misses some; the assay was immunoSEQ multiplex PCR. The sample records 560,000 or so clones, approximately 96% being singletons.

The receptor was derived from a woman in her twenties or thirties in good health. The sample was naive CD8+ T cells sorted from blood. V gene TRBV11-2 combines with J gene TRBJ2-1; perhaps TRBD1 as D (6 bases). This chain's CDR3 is CASSSEGQGNEQFF. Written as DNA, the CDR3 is TGTGCCAGCAGCTCCGAGGGGCAGGGGAATGAGCAGTTCTTC. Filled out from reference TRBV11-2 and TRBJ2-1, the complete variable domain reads EAGVAQSPRYKIIEKRQSVAFWCNPISGHATLYWYQQILGQGPKLLIQFQNNGVVDDSQLPKDRFSAERLKGVDSTLKIQPAKLEDSAVYLCASSSEGQGNEQFFGPGTRLTVL.